This T cell receptor (beta chain) is drawn from a study of response to subunit inactivated influenza vaccine. TCRdb called the RT-PCR reads again in MiXCR, with one record for every CDR3 protein. The sample lists hundreds of thousands of distinct CDR3 sequences, approximately 15% occurring once. Whole-study results and caveats: A suggestion made by the authors is that each seasonal influenza vaccination recruits few new T cells.

In the case of this clonotype: Its specificity is not known.

The CDR3 is made up of 16 amino acids. The junction had 11 bases not matched to a gene; V was cut back by 5 bases and J by 3 bases. The germline CDR1 and CDR2 sequences are SGHVS and FNYEAQ. Source: PBMCs from blood, taken less than 15 days before vaccination. The chain combines TRBV7-6 with TRBJ2-7; 9 nucleotides agree with TRBD1. The source is a man over 45 who received an inactivated influenza vaccine. The CDR3 DNA reads TGTGCCAGCAGCGGAGCCGGGACAGGGAAAGGCTACGAGCAGTACTTC. Translated, it gives CASSGAGTGKGYEQYF.